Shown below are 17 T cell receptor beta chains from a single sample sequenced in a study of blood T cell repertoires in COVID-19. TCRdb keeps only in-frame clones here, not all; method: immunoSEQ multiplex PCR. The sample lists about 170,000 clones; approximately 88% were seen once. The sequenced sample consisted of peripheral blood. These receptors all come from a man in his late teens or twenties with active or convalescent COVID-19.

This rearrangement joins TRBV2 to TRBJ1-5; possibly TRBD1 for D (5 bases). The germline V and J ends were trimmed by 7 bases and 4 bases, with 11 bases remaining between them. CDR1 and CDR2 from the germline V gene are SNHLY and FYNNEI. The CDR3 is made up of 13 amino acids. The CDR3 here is CASTKDRNQPQHF. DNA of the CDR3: TGTGCCAGCACCAAAGACAGAAATCAGCCCCAGCATTTT.

The CDR3 coding sequence is TGTGCCAGCTCACAAGGGAGTCCTGACCAGCCCCAGCATTTT. This sequence encodes CASSQGSPDQPQHF. This chain connects TRBV18 to TRBJ1-5; D unclear. V lost 4 bases to trimming and J lost 7 bases, with 14 bases between them. The germline V gene encodes CDR1 KGHSH and CDR2 LQKENI. CDR3 length: 14 residues.

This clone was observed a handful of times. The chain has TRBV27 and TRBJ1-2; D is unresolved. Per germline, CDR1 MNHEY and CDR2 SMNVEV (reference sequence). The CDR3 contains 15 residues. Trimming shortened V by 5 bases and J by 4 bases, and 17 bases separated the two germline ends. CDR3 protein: CASSPRPQGLYGYTF. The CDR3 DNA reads TGTGCCAGCAGTCCGAGGCCCCAAGGCCTCTATGGCTACACCTTC.

CDR3 protein: CASSPIAGEGSGELFF. The CDR3, as DNA: TGTGCCAGTAGCCCTATAGCGGGAGAAGGATCCGGGGAGCTGTTTTTT. This chain joins TRBV19 and TRBJ2-2; the match to TRBD2 covers 9 bases. V lost 6 bases to trimming and J lost 6 bases; unmatched junction nucleotides: 11. Germline assignment: CDR1 LNHDA and CDR2 SQIVND (reference sequence). The CDR3 is 16 amino acids.

The CDR3 spells CASSPRTSGGSNEQFF. Here the CDR3 DNA reads TGTGCCAGCAGCCCACGGACTAGCGGGGGGTCCAATGAGCAGTTCTTC. The chain uses TRBV3-1 (or the pseudogene TRBV3-2) and TRBJ2-1; 14 bases are shared with TRBD2. This CDR3 has 16 residues. V lost 4 bases, J lost 6 bases, and 5 bases stayed unmatched. The V gene's germline CDR1 is LGHDT and CDR2 YNNKEL (reference sequence).

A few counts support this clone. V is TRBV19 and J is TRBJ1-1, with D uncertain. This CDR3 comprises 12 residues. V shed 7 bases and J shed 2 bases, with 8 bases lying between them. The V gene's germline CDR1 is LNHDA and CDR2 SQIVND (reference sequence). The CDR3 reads CASKRRNTEAFF. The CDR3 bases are TGTGCCAGTAAGCGTCGAAACACTGAAGCTTTCTTT.

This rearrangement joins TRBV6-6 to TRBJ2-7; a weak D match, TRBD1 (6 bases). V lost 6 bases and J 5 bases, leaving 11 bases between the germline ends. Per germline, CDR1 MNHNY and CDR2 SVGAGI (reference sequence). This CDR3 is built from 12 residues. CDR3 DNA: TGTGCCAGCAGCCGGGACATCGACGAGCAGTACTTC. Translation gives CASSRDIDEQYF.

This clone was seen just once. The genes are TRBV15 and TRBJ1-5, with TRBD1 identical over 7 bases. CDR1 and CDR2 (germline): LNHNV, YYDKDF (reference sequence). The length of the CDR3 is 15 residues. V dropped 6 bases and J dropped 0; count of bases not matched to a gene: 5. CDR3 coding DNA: TGTGCCACCAGAAGGGACAGCTTTAGCAATCAGCCCCAGCATTTT. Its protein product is CATRRDSFSNQPQHF. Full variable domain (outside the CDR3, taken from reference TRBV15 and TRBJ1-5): DAMVIQNPRYQVTQFGKPVTLSCSQTLNHNVMYWYQQKSSQAPKLLFHYYDKDFNNEADTPDNFQSRRPNTSFCFLDIRSPGLGDTAMYLCATRRDSFSNQPQHFGDGTRLSIL.

CDR3 protein: CASSIRDGERRTHSNYGYTF. The DNA of the CDR3 is TGTGCCAGTAGTATAAGGGATGGGGAGAGACGGACCCACTCTAACTATGGCTACACCTTC. V is TRBV19 and J is TRBJ1-2; D gene uncertain. This CDR3 comprises 20 residues. Germline CDR1 reads LNHDA; CDR2 reads SQIVND (reference sequence). Between the trimmed V and J ends, which lost 2 bases and 0 bases, there was a span of 25 bases.

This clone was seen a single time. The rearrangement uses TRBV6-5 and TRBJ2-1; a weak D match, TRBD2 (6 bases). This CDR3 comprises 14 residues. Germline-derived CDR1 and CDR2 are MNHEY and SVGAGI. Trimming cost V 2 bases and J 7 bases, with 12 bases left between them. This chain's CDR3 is CASSYLSRGNEQFF. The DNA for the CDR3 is TGTGCCAGCAGTTACCTATCTCGGGGGAATGAGCAGTTCTTC.

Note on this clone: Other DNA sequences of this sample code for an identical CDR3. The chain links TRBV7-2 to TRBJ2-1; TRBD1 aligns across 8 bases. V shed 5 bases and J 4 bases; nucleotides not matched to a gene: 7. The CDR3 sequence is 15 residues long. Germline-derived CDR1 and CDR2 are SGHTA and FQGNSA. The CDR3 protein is CASSPDRGAYNEQFF. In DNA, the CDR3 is TGTGCCAGCAGCCCTGACAGGGGAGCATACAATGAGCAGTTCTTC.

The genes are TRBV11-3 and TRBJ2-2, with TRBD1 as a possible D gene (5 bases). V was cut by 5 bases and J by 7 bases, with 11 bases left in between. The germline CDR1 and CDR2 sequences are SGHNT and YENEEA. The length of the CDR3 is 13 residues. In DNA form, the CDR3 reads TGTGCCAGCAGCCCCAGCAGGGACGGGGAGCTGTTTTTT. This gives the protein CASSPSRDGELFF.

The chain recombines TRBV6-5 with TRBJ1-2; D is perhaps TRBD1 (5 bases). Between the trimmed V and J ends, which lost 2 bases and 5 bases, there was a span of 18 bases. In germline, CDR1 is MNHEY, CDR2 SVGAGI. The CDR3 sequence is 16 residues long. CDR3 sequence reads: CASSYGFLGVGYGYTF. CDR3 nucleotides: TGTGCCAGCAGTTACGGGTTTCTAGGGGTAGGATATGGCTACACCTTC.

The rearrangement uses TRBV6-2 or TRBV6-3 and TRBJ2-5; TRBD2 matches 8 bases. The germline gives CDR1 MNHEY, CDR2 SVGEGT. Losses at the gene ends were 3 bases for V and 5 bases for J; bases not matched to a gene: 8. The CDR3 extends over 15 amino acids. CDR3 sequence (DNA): TGTGCCAGCAGTTATACAGCGGGAGAAGGGGAGACCCAGTACTTC. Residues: CASSYTAGEGETQYF.

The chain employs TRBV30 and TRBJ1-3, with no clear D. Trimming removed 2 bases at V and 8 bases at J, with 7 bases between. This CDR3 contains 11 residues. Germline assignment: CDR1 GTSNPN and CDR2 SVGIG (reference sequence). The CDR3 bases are TGTGCCTGGAGTATGAGGGACACCATATATTTT. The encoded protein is CAWSMRDTIYF.

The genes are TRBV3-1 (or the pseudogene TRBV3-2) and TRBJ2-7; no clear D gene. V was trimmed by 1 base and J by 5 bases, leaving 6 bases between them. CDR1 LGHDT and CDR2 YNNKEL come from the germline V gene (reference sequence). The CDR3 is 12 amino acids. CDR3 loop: CASSQVSDEQYF. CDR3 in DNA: TGTGCCAGCAGCCAAGTTTCTGACGAGCAGTACTTC.

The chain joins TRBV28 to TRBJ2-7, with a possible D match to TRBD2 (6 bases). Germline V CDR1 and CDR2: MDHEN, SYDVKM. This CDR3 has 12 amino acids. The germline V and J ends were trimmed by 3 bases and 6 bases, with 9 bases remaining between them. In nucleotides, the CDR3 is TGTGCCAGCAGTTTGGGGGGATCCGAGCAGTACTTC. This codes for CASSLGGSEQYF.